The rows below give T cell receptor beta chains drawn from one sample of a study of blood T cell repertoires in COVID-19. TCRdb's copy holds only in-frame clones and misses some; the assay was immunoSEQ multiplex PCR. The table includes some 400,000 clones, approximately 89% detected once. Sequenced: peripheral blood. Every receptor here comes from a woman aged 25 to 45 with COVID-19, enrolled during active disease. CDR3s include the opening cysteine and the closing phenylalanine or tryptophan. A D gene is named only where the DNA matches it firmly. Part of the rows lack a size; the others show once, few, many or a class for expanded clones.

J gene,clone size,CDR3 length,V gene,D gene,CDR3 protein,CDR3 DNA
TRBJ2-7,NA,15,TRBV7-2,TRBD2,CASSLRASGVYEQYF,TGTGCCAGCAGCTTAAGGGCTAGCGGGGTATACGAGCAGTACTTC
TRBJ2-5,NA,15,TRBV13,NA,CASSLKWTGGETQYF,TGTGCCAGCAGCTTAAAGTGGACCGGAGGGGAGACCCAGTACTTC
TRBJ2-2,NA,13,TRBV11-3,NA,CASSPEGVGELFF,TGTGCCAGCAGCCCAGAGGGGGTCGGGGAGCTGTTTTTT
TRBJ2-2,NA,13,TRBV7-9,NA,CARGTQNTGELFF,TGTGCCCGGGGGACTCAGAACACCGGGGAGCTGTTTTTT
TRBJ2-7,NA,15,TRBV19,TRBD1,CASSIVRTGIYEQYF,TGTGCCAGTAGTATTGTTAGGACAGGGATCTACGAGCAGTACTTC
TRBJ2-7,NA,13,TRBV5-6,NA,CASSPGGTYEQYF,TGTGCCAGCAGCCCCGGCGGAACCTACGAGCAGTACTTC
TRBJ2-7,NA,13,TRBV30,TRBD2,CAWSPAGLYEQYF,TGTGCCTGGAGCCCAGCGGGGCTTTACGAGCAGTACTTC
TRBJ1-5,NA,14,TRBV30,TRBD1,CAWSEGQLNQPQHF,TGTGCCTGGAGTGAGGGACAGCTTAATCAGCCCCAGCATTTT
TRBJ2-1,NA,17,TRBV15,TRBD2,CATSRGELAGGNNEQFF,TGTGCCACCAGCAGAGGCGAGCTAGCGGGAGGAAACAATGAGCAGTTCTTC
TRBJ1-2,NA,12,TRBV7-8,TRBD1,CASSPGGMGYTF,TGTGCCAGCAGTCCAGGGGGAATGGGCTACACCTTC
TRBJ1-3,NA,16,TRBV6-5,NA,CASSYYTGQGRNTIYF,TGTGCCAGCAGTTACTACACGGGGCAGGGGCGAAACACCATATATTTT
TRBJ2-7,NA,16,TRBV11-2,TRBD2,CASSLETSGVPYEQYF,TGTGCCAGCAGCTTAGAAACTAGCGGGGTTCCCTACGAGCAGTACTTC
TRBJ1-5,NA,15,TRBV7-2,NA,CASSLARGAKQPQHF,TGTGCCAGCAGCTTAGCCAGGGGCGCGAAGCAGCCCCAGCATTTT
TRBJ2-5,NA,14,TRBV10-3,TRBD1,CAISETGGEKTQYF,TGTGCCATCAGTGAGACAGGGGGCGAAAAGACCCAGTACTTC
TRBJ2-2,few,15,TRBV19,NA,CASITRRGGTGELFF,TGTGCCAGTATCACACGCCGGGGAGGCACCGGGGAGCTGTTTTTT
TRBJ1-4,NA,16,TRBV3-1/TRBV3-2,TRBD1,CASSQGTGGAVEKLFF,TGTGCCAGCAGCCAAGGGACAGGGGGCGCGGTTGAAAAACTGTTTTTT
TRBJ1-4,NA,15,TRBV4-3,NA,CASSDSRGAGEKLFF,TGCGCCAGCAGCGACAGTCGGGGGGCGGGTGAAAAACTGTTTTTT
TRBJ2-1,NA,18,TRBV15,NA,CATSRADRAGLPYNEQFF,TGTGCCACCAGCAGAGCAGACCGGGCAGGGCTACCCTACAATGAGCAGTTCTTC
TRBJ1-1,few,13,TRBV5-8,NA,CASSLGGNTEAFF,TGTGCCAGCAGTTTAGGAGGGAACACTGAAGCTTTCTTT
TRBJ1-2,once,14,TRBV3-1/TRBV3-2,TRBD1,CASSQRGQGGGYTF,TGTGCCAGCAGCCAAAGGGGACAGGGGGGCGGCTACACCTTC
TRBJ1-2,NA,15,TRBV7-2,TRBD1,CASSLVLGTAYGYTF,TGTGCCAGCAGCTTAGTTCTGGGGACAGCCTATGGCTACACCTTC
TRBJ1-6,NA,16,TRBV4-1,NA,CASSQSPPRWNSPLHF,TGCGCCAGCAGCCAAAGCCCCCCTCGCTGGAATTCACCCCTCCACTTT
TRBJ2-7,NA,14,TRBV28,TRBD1,CASSLSDRGYEQYF,TGTGCCAGCAGTTTATCGGACAGGGGCTACGAGCAGTACTTC
TRBJ2-7,NA,17,TRBV24-1,NA,CATSDLEGTKITYEQYF,TGTGCCACCAGTGATTTGGAGGGGACAAAAATCACGTACGAGCAGTACTTC
TRBJ1-4,NA,17,TRBV5-1,TRBD1,CASSIRDRRSTNEKLFF,TGCGCCAGCAGCATCCGGGACAGGAGGTCAACTAATGAAAAACTGTTTTTT
TRBJ2-7,NA,13,TRBV7-3,TRBD1,CASSPGTGYEQYF,TGTGCCAGCAGCCCAGGGACAGGCTACGAGCAGTACTTC
TRBJ2-2,NA,15,TRBV7-2,NA,CASSLVLQRGGELFF,TGTGCCAGCAGCCTCGTCTTGCAAAGAGGCGGGGAGCTGTTTTTT
TRBJ2-7,NA,16,TRBV10-1,TRBD1,CASRTDRGKYSYEQYF,TGCGCCAGCAGGACGGACAGGGGAAAATACTCCTACGAGCAGTACTTC
TRBJ2-1,NA,17,TRBV11-3,TRBD2,CASSPGQLAGVANEQFF,TGTGCCAGCAGCCCTGGACAACTAGCGGGAGTTGCAAATGAGCAGTTCTTC
TRBJ2-1,NA,16,TRBV24-1,TRBD2,CATSDSSGSSYNEQFF,TGTGCCACCAGTGACTCTAGCGGTAGCTCCTACAATGAGCAGTTCTTC
TRBJ1-1,NA,15,TRBV6-5,NA,CASRATTGSDTEAFF,TGTGCCAGCAGGGCTACCACAGGGTCGGACACTGAAGCTTTCTTT
TRBJ1-1,NA,16,TRBV10-3,NA,CAISDAPGGDDTEAFF,TGTGCCATCAGTGACGCCCCCGGGGGAGACGACACTGAAGCTTTCTTT
TRBJ2-7,NA,16,TRBV5-6,TRBD1,CASSLAGGQGSHEQYF,TGTGCCAGCAGCTTGGCGGGGGGACAGGGATCTCACGAGCAGTACTTC
TRBJ1-2,NA,14,TRBV29-1,NA,CSVVGFGRGQRYTF,TGCAGCGTGGTTGGGTTTGGCCGAGGGCAGCGCTACACCTTC
TRBJ2-7,once,14,TRBV9,TRBD2,CASSGSGRSYEQYF,TGTGCCAGCAGCGGAAGCGGGAGGTCTTACGAGCAGTACTTC
TRBJ2-7,NA,13,TRBV19,TRBD1,CASRRTGVDEQYF,TGTGCCAGTAGGCGGACAGGGGTCGACGAGCAGTACTTC
TRBJ2-5,NA,15,TRBV5-4,NA,CASSAGTASQETQYF,TGTGCCAGCAGCGCGGGGACAGCTTCCCAAGAGACCCAGTACTTC
TRBJ2-7,NA,15,TRBV27,TRBD2,CASSSGTSGTYEQYF,TGTGCCAGCAGTAGCGGGACTAGCGGTACCTACGAGCAGTACTTC
TRBJ2-7,NA,12,TRBV2,NA,CAGGTEIYEQYF,TGTGCCGGCGGGACTGAGATCTACGAGCAGTACTTC
TRBJ2-1,NA,14,TRBV5-1,TRBD1,CASRPGTGYNEQFF,TGCGCCAGCCGGCCCGGGACAGGGTACAATGAGCAGTTCTTC
TRBJ2-7,NA,19,TRBV6-2/TRBV6-3,TRBD1,CASSDPWGTGGVRPYEQYF,TGTGCCAGCAGTGATCCCTGGGGGACAGGGGGCGTCCGACCCTACGAGCAGTACTTC
TRBJ1-1,few,14,TRBV7-3,TRBD1,CASSLIGTASEAFF,TGTGCCAGCAGCTTAATAGGGACAGCCTCTGAAGCTTTCTTT
TRBJ1-1,NA,16,TRBV30,NA,CAWSGRKTGLDTEAFF,TGTGCCTGGAGTGGAAGGAAAACAGGGTTGGACACTGAAGCTTTCTTT
TRBJ2-7,NA,11,TRBV7-2,NA,CASSVNYEQYF,TGTGCCAGCAGCGTCAACTACGAGCAGTACTTC
TRBJ1-2,NA,14,TRBV12-5,NA,CASGLPSGQGGYTF,TGTGCTAGTGGTTTGCCTTCAGGACAAGGGGGCTACACCTTC
TRBJ1-1,NA,12,TRBV3-1/TRBV3-2,NA,CASATPGTEAFF,TGTGCCAGCGCGACTCCTGGAACTGAAGCTTTCTTT
TRBJ2-7,NA,15,TRBV9,NA,CASTPGALAVDEQYF,TGTGCCAGCACCCCAGGGGCTCTAGCGGTCGACGAGCAGTACTTC
TRBJ2-4,NA,15,TRBV28,NA,CASRPSGLAKNIQYF,TGTGCCAGCAGACCCTCGGGACTAGCCAAAAACATTCAGTACTTC
TRBJ2-5,NA,13,TRBV5-1,NA,CASSLYRSETQYF,TGCGCCAGCAGCTTGTACAGATCCGAGACCCAGTACTTC
TRBJ1-2,NA,15,TRBV6-5,NA,CASKLGQLSSYGYTF,TGTGCCAGCAAACTCGGACAACTAAGTAGCTATGGCTACACCTTC
TRBJ2-1,NA,17,TRBV7-8,TRBD2,CASSFPRKRGSYNEQFF,TGTGCCAGCAGCTTCCCTCGGAAGCGGGGATCCTACAATGAGCAGTTCTTC
TRBJ2-1,NA,15,TRBV19,NA,CASSTTGRLHNEQFF,TGTGCCAGTAGTACGACAGGGAGGCTCCACAATGAGCAGTTCTTC
TRBJ2-3,NA,14,TRBV5-1,NA,CASCSSGSTDTQYF,TGCGCCAGCTGTTCGTCGGGGAGCACAGATACGCAGTATTTT
TRBJ1-2,NA,16,TRBV9,NA,CASSVDRTGKLYGYTF,TGTGCCAGCAGCGTAGATCGAACAGGGAAGTTGTATGGCTACACCTTC
TRBJ2-2,NA,16,TRBV11-1,NA,CASSSHSASNTGELFF,TGTGCCAGCAGCTCCCACAGTGCTTCTAACACCGGGGAGCTGTTTTTT
TRBJ1-5,NA,14,TRBV28,NA,CASSLGGDNQPQHF,TGTGCCAGCAGTTTGGGTGGAGACAATCAGCCCCAGCATTTT
TRBJ2-7,NA,12,TRBV6-5,TRBD1,CASGSGGVEQYF,TGTGCCAGCGGGTCAGGGGGTGTCGAGCAGTACTTC
TRBJ2-1,NA,16,TRBV6-6,TRBD2,CASSSASGSSYNEQFF,TGTGCCAGCAGTTCTGCTAGCGGGAGCTCCTACAATGAGCAGTTCTTC
TRBJ2-3,once,16,TRBV18,NA,CASSPPGLQVTDTQYF,TGTGCCAGCTCACCACCGGGTCTCCAGGTGACAGATACGCAGTATTTT
TRBJ2-2,NA,14,TRBV2,NA,CASIGAPNTGELFF,TGTGCCAGCATAGGAGCGCCGAATACCGGGGAGCTGTTTTTT